Below are 31 T cell receptor beta chains sequenced from a single sample in a study of blood T cell repertoires in COVID-19. Measured with immunoSEQ multiplex PCR; TCRdb has only the in-frame clones, and not every one. The table lists roughly 200,000 clones, roughly 80% of them singletons. Sequencing was carried out using peripheral blood. The receptors derive from a woman in her thirties or forties with COVID-19, enrolled during active disease.

The chain has TRBV4-1 and TRBJ2-4, with a tentative D call TRBD2 (6 bases). This CDR3 is built from 15 residues. With 4 bases removed from V and 0 bases from J, the gap between germline ends came to 10 bases. CDR1 is MGHRA, CDR2 YSYEKL, per germline. CDR3 loop: CASSRLGLAKNIQYF. The CDR3 DNA reads TGCGCCAGCAGCCGGTTGGGACTAGCCAAAAACATTCAGTACTTC.

The V and J genes are TRBV2 and TRBJ1-2, with D perhaps matching TRBD1 (6 bases). Deletions cut 1 base from V and 6 bases from J, with 21 bases between. CDR3 length equals 17 residues. Germline V gives CDR1 SNHLY, CDR2 FYNNEI. Here the CDR3 reads CASSEVRGALRNDGYTF. CDR3 nucleotide sequence: TGTGCCAGCAGTGAAGTGCGGGGGGCGTTGAGGAACGATGGCTACACCTTC.

This chain uses TRBV27 with TRBJ2-3; TRBD1 matches 9 bases. The V gene end was trimmed by 2 bases and the J gene end by 2 bases; junction bases not matched to a gene: 5. Germline-derived CDR1 and CDR2 are MNHEY and SMNVEV (reference sequence). CDR3 length: 16 amino acids. The CDR3 DNA follows: TGTGCCAGCAGTTTAGGGAGGGACAGGGCCACAGATACGCAGTATTTT. It yields the protein CASSLGRDRATDTQYF.

The chain has TRBV30 and TRBJ2-7; perhaps TRBD2 as D (7 bases). This CDR3 contains 13 residues. The germline V gene encodes CDR1 GTSNPN and CDR2 SVGIG (reference sequence). Trimming took off 8 bases at V and 5 bases at J, with 19 bases between the two ends. CDR3 protein: CAVTGGGGHEQYF. CDR3 coding DNA: TGTGCCGTCACCGGAGGGGGGGGCCACGAGCAGTACTTC.

The chain uses TRBV27 and TRBJ2-2, with D possibly being TRBD2 (5 bases). Looked up from germline, CDR1 is MNHEY and CDR2 is SMNVEV (reference sequence). The CDR3 sequence is 14 residues long. The V end lost 0 bases, the J end lost 5 bases, and 7 bases lay between the germline ends. CDR3 coding DNA: TGTGCCAGCAGTTTATCGTCGGGGACCGGGGAGCTGTTTTTT. It encodes CASSLSSGTGELFF.

V usage is TRBV4-3 and J usage is TRBJ2-3; TRBD2 agrees at 10 bases. Germline V lookup: CDR1 LGHNA, CDR2 YSLEER. This CDR3 has 19 residues. J gave up 2 bases and V 3 bases, and 14 bases lay outside the gene matches. Here the CDR3 reads CASSQEWRSLAGVTDTQYF. The CDR3 DNA reads as TGCGCCAGCAGCCAGGAATGGCGGTCCCTAGCGGGGGTCACAGATACGCAGTATTTT.

The gene calls are TRBV7-7 and TRBJ2-1; D uncertain. V was shortened by 5 bases and J by 10 bases, with 12 bases between the two germline ends. Germline CDR1 and CDR2: SSHAT and FNYEAQ (reference sequence). The CDR3 totals 12 residues. The CDR3: CASSPPHGEQFF. CDR3 in DNA: TGTGCCAGCAGCCCCCCCCATGGCGAGCAGTTCTTC. Combining the CDR3 with reference TRBV7-7 and TRBJ2-1 gives the whole variable domain GAGVSQSPRYKVTKRGQDVTLRCDPISSHATLYWYQQALGQGPEFLTYFNYEAQPDKSGLPSDRFSAERPEGSISTLTIQRTEQRDSAMYRCASSPPHGEQFFGPGTRLTVL.

The CDR3 coding sequence is TGTGCCAGCGGCCCTACGGGACAGATAAACATTCAGTACTTC. It translates to CASGPTGQINIQYF. V and J are TRBV19 and TRBJ2-4, with TRBD1 matching over 7 bases. Germline V gene data show CDR1 as LNHDA and CDR2 as SQIVND (reference sequence). Losses at the gene ends were 9 bases for V and 6 bases for J; bases not matched to a gene: 11. The CDR3 has 14 residues.

The V gene is TRBV7-2, the J gene TRBJ2-5, with 9 bases aligning to TRBD1. After removal of 4 bases from V and 5 bases from J, the junction contained 11 bases not matched to a gene. The CDR3 consists of 16 residues. Germline V gene data show CDR1 as SGHTA and CDR2 as FQGNSA. CDR3 DNA sequence: TGTGCCAGCAGCTCGACAAACAGGGGGCGCCGGGAGACCCAGTACTTC. Encoded protein: CASSSTNRGRRETQYF.

This CDR3 reads CASRRRDGYTF. The CDR3 region has the DNA TGTGCCAGCAGAAGGCGGGATGGCTACACCTTC. The chain recombines TRBV6-5 with TRBJ1-2; no clear D gene. The germline CDR1 and CDR2 sequences are MNHEY and SVGAGI. This CDR3 contains 11 residues. The ends were cut back, 6 bases at V and 6 bases at J, with 8 bases in the middle.

The chain carries TRBV12-3 or TRBV12-4 and TRBJ2-3; D gene unclear. The CDR3 runs 11 residues. Between the trimmed V and J ends, which lost 7 bases and 7 bases, there was a span of 9 bases. The CDR3 protein is CASTSSYTQYF. The CDR3 nucleotides read TGTGCCAGCACCTCTAGTTATACGCAGTATTTT.

This sequence joins TRBV5-5 and TRBJ1-1, with D perhaps TRBD1 (6 bases). Deletions cut 5 bases from V and 0 bases from J, with 11 bases between. CDR1 is SGHKS and CDR2 is YYEKEE in the germline V gene (reference sequence). The CDR3 length is 14 residues. CDR3 sequence: CASRRQDLNTEAFF. In DNA form, the CDR3 reads TGTGCCAGCAGACGACAGGACCTGAACACTGAAGCTTTCTTT.

This clone came up a few times. DNA for the CDR3: TGTGCCAGCAGCCAAAGGACAGGGAAAAAGGAAAGCACTGAAGCTTTCTTT. This translates into CASSQRTGKKESTEAFF. The gene calls are TRBV4-2 and TRBJ1-1, with 8 nucleotides matching TRBD1. The germline CDR1 and CDR2 sequences are LGHNA and YNFKEQ. The CDR3 has 17 residues. J lost 4 bases, V lost 2 bases, and 12 bases had no gene match.

V gene TRBV19 combines with J gene TRBJ1-2; 7 nucleotides agree with TRBD1. With V trimmed by 1 base and J by 4 bases, 3 bases remained unmatched. CDR1 and CDR2 (germline): LNHDA, SQIVND (reference sequence). The CDR3 totals 14 residues. This chain's CDR3 is CASSIGDSPYGYTF. Written as DNA, the CDR3 is TGTGCCAGTAGTATAGGGGACAGCCCCTATGGCTACACCTTC.

There are a few counts of this clone. This sequence joins TRBV18 and TRBJ1-2; 7 bases line up with TRBD1. CDR3 length: 14 amino acids. Germline V gene sequence: CDR1 KGHSH, CDR2 LQKENI. The trim removed 4 bases at V and 6 bases at J, leaving 8 bases unmatched. The DNA for the CDR3 is TGTGCCAGCTCACGATCCGGGACAGCCGATGGCTACACCTTC. This translates into CASSRSGTADGYTF.

This clone was seen only a few times. The chain combines TRBV5-5 with TRBJ2-2, with D perhaps TRBD2 (6 bases). The CDR3 is 15 amino acids. Germline V gene data show CDR1 as SGHKS and CDR2 as YYEKEE (reference sequence). Trimming removed 2 bases from V and 7 bases from J, with 15 bases in between. CDR3: CASSFLQGGGGELFF. In DNA, the CDR3 is TGTGCCAGCAGCTTCCTTCAGGGAGGTGGCGGGGAGCTGTTTTTT. The full variable domain, rest sourced from reference TRBV5-5 and TRBJ2-2, is DAGVTQSPTHLIKTRGQQVTLRCSPISGHKSVSWYQQVLGQGPQFIFQYYEKEERGRGNFPDRFSARQFPNYSSELNVNALLLGDSALYLCASSFLQGGGGELFFGEGSRLTVL.

The V gene is TRBV18, the J gene TRBJ1-1; D gene ambiguous. This CDR3 comprises 15 residues. Germline CDR1 is KGHSH and CDR2 is LQKENI. Trimming cost V 0 bases and J 5 bases, with 13 bases left between them. The CDR3 loop reads CASSPPRGGSTEAFF. CDR3 DNA: TGTGCCAGCTCACCACCGCGGGGAGGGAGTACTGAAGCTTTCTTT.

Regarding this clone: The germline gene is not matched at one end of the junction; a read error may be the cause. J is TRBJ2-5 and V is TRBV18; D is possibly TRBD1 (6 bases). CDR3 size: 15 residues. CDR1 is KGHSH, CDR2 LQKENI, per germline. CDR3 loop: CASSPLMTGPETQYF. The CDR3 nucleotides are TGTGCCAGCTCGCCACTGATGACAGGCCCCGAGACCCAGTACTTC.

The V gene is TRBV29-1, the J gene TRBJ1-2; D is unclear. V was shortened by 3 bases and J by 5 bases, with 7 bases between the two germline ends. The germline gives CDR1 SQVTM, CDR2 ANQGSEA. The CDR3 contains 11 residues. CDR3 bases: TGCAGCGTTGACTCACTATATGGCTACACCTTC. Its translation: CSVDSLYGYTF. The whole variable domain, remainder taken from reference TRBV29-1 and TRBJ1-2, is SAVISQKPSRDICQRGTSLTIQCQVDSQVTMMFWYRQQPGQSLTLIATANQGSEATYESGFVIDKFPISRPNLTFSTLTVSNMSPEDSSIYLCSVDSLYGYTFGSGTRLTVV.

The V call is TRBV9, the J call TRBJ1-1, with TRBD1 as a possible D gene (6 bases). The CDR3 is made up of 15 amino acids. Trimming pared 0 bases from V and 6 bases from J, leaving 15 bases between. The germline V gene encodes CDR1 SGDLS and CDR2 YYNGEE. The CDR3 DNA follows: TGTGCCAGCAGCGTAGATCAGGGGCAGATCCCTGAAGCTTTCTTT. It translates to CASSVDQGQIPEAFF.

V usage is TRBV6-6 and J usage is TRBJ1-5, with no clear D. The length of the CDR3 is 16 residues. The germline CDR1 and CDR2 sequences are MNHNY and SVGAGI (reference sequence). Trimming shortened V by 5 bases and J by 7 bases, and 21 bases separated the two germline ends. As DNA, the CDR3 is TGTGCCAGCAGTCCCAATACGGACTTATCGGGGCAGCCCCAGCATTTT. As protein: CASSPNTDLSGQPQHF.

The rearrangement links TRBV4-3 to TRBJ1-1; D is unresolved. The V end lost 4 bases, the J end lost 3 bases, and 18 bases lay between the germline ends. CDR3 length: 16 residues. Germline V lookup: CDR1 LGHNA, CDR2 YSLEER. The CDR3 coding sequence is TGCGCCAGCAGCCGAGGGTGGGCCGCTGGTTACACTGAAGCTTTCTTT. Its translation is CASSRGWAAGYTEAFF.

This sequence joins TRBV4-3 and TRBJ2-4, with TRBD1 identical over 11 bases. The V segment lost 1 base and the J segment 5 bases; nucleotides outside the gene matches: 7. Germline values: CDR1 LGHNA, CDR2 YSLEER. The CDR3 consists of 17 residues. CDR3 region: CASSQAGTGGSENIQYF. The CDR3 DNA is TGCGCCAGCAGCCAAGCGGGGACAGGGGGTTCCGAAAACATTCAGTACTTC.

The V call is TRBV30, the J call TRBJ1-1, with D uncertain. CDR1 GTSNPN and CDR2 SVGIG come from the germline V gene (reference sequence). The CDR3 is 15 residues long. V shed 0 bases and J shed 8 bases, with 19 bases lying between them. The CDR3 DNA is TGTGCCTGGAGTGTACAATCCGCCGGGTCCATGGAAGCTTTCTTT. It is translated as CAWSVQSAGSMEAFF.

This chain connects TRBV3-1 (or the pseudogene TRBV3-2) to TRBJ2-3; 11 positions match TRBD2. After removal of 5 bases from V and 3 bases from J, the junction contained 7 bases not matched to a gene. The germline V gene encodes CDR1 LGHDT and CDR2 YNNKEL (reference sequence). This CDR3 is built from 16 residues. The CDR3 loop is CASSYLSGGDTDTQYF. CDR3 coding DNA: TGTGCCAGCAGCTATCTTAGCGGGGGGGATACAGATACGCAGTATTTT.

CDR3 protein: CASSQDISRRSPQHF. The CDR3 DNA reads TGCGCCAGCAGCCAAGATATAAGTAGGAGGTCGCCCCAGCATTTT. The chain joins TRBV4-1 to TRBJ1-5; no clear D. Trimming removed 0 bases from V and 9 bases from J, with 15 bases in between. The CDR3 runs to 15 residues. Germline CDR1 MGHRA, CDR2 YSYEKL.

This chain joins TRBV18 and TRBJ1-2, with TRBD1 identical over 8 bases. V trimming: 3 bases; J trimming: 4 bases; junction bases outside the gene matches: 4. Per germline, CDR1 KGHSH and CDR2 LQKENI. This CDR3 contains 14 residues. The CDR3 nucleotides are TGTGCCAGCTCACCTGGACAGGGTGTCTATGGCTACACCTTC. It codes for CASSPGQGVYGYTF.

The chain links TRBV18 to TRBJ1-2; TRBD1 aligns across 9 bases. There are 15 residues in the CDR3. The trim removed 1 base at V and 6 bases at J, leaving 6 bases unmatched. The germline CDR1 and CDR2 sequences are KGHSH and LQKENI. The CDR3 is CASSPRTGVDNGYTF. CDR3 coding DNA: TGTGCCAGCTCACCACGGACAGGGGTTGATAATGGCTACACCTTC.

The J gene is TRBJ2-1, the V gene TRBV7-9, with 11 bases that match TRBD2. Per the germline V gene, CDR1 is SEHNR and CDR2 is FQNEAQ (reference sequence). The CDR3 runs to 16 residues. V shed 6 bases and J 3 bases; nucleotides not matched to a gene: 7. The CDR3: CASRVAGGRGYNEQFF. DNA of the CDR3: TGTGCCAGCAGAGTAGCGGGAGGGCGGGGCTACAATGAGCAGTTCTTC.

The rearrangement uses TRBV11-2 and TRBJ2-7; D might be TRBD1 (6 bases). V was trimmed by 7 bases and J by 2 bases, leaving 15 bases between them. This CDR3 contains 14 residues. CDR1 and CDR2 from the germline V gene are SGHAT and FQNNGV. Written as DNA, the CDR3 is TGTGCCAGCACTTCAGGGGTCCCCCCCTACGAGCAGTACTTC. Translated, it gives CASTSGVPPYEQYF.

This clone was recorded many times. The chain employs TRBV10-3 and TRBJ2-7, with D possibly TRBD1 on 5 matching bases. Germline CDR1 is ENHRY and CDR2 is SYGVKD. V lost 0 bases and J lost 9, with 18 bases in between. The CDR3 totals 15 residues. This CDR3 reads CAISESGRALGRQYF. The CDR3 bases are TGTGCCATCAGTGAGTCTGGCAGGGCCCTCGGGCGGCAGTACTTC.